The rows below give T cell receptor beta chains drawn from one sample of a study of T-cell reconstitution after alpha-beta-depleted transplantation in children. MiXCR, run by TCRdb on the PCR reads, gives a single entry per CDR3 protein. The table lists around 700,000 distinct CDR3 sequences, about an eighth of them singletons. The sample was PBMCs, taken before TCRalphabeta/CD19-depleted stem cell transplant. These receptors all come from a girl aged 2-10 years with congenital amegakaryocytic thrombocytopenia, due to receive a stem cell transplant. Both conserved end residues are part of each CDR3. Each record gives: V gene, D gene, clone size, J gene, CDR3 protein, CDR3 DNA. The D gene is left open where the match is weak. Clone size is stated in some rows and not others, as once, few, many or a class when expanded.

TRBV5-1	TRBD2	-	TRBJ2-5	CASSLSLSGRGQETQYF	TGCGCCAGCAGCCTCTCTCTTAGCGGGAGGGGACAAGAGACCCAGTACTTC
TRBV3-1	-	many	TRBJ2-7	CASSQGVTDTYEQYF	TGTGCCAGCAGCCAAGGAGTTACGGATACCTACGAGCAGTACTTC
TRBV5-1	-	-	TRBJ1-1	CASSPGTPQAFF	TGCGCCAGCAGCCCGGGGACACCCCAAGCTTTCTTT
TRBV29-1	-	-	TRBJ2-3	CSVLLPIRVLTNTQYF	TGCAGCGTTCTCTTGCCGATCCGGGTCCTCACAAATACGCAGTATTTT
TRBV14	TRBD1	few	TRBJ1-4	CASSQGGTEPEKLFF	TGTGCCAGCAGCCAAGGAGGGACAGAGCCTGAAAAACTGTTTTTT
TRBV29-1	-	many	TRBJ2-2	CSVELRGQNTGELFF	TGCAGCGTTGAGTTGAGGGGCCAGAACACCGGGGAGCTGTTTTTT
TRBV5-1	-	many	TRBJ2-7	CASSFGDLGTYEQYF	TGCGCCAGCAGCTTTGGGGACTTAGGGACCTACGAGCAGTACTTC
TRBV5-1	-	few	TRBJ2-1	CASSLYTYEQFF	TGCGCCAGCAGCTTGTATACTTATGAGCAGTTCTTC
TRBV27	-	many	TRBJ1-1	CASRTTGLWTEAFF	TGTGCCAGCAGGACAACGGGCCTATGGACTGAAGCTTTCTTT
TRBV7-2	TRBD1	many	TRBJ2-3	CASSLWNRGNTQYF	TGTGCCAGCAGCTTATGGAACAGGGGAAATACGCAGTATTTT
TRBV28	TRBD1	many	TRBJ1-4	CASSLQGAEEKLFF	TGTGCCAGCAGTTTACAGGGGGCAGAAGAAAAACTGTTTTTT
TRBV4-1	-	few	TRBJ2-7	CASSQDFAGQYEQYF	TGCGCCAGCAGCCAAGACTTCGCGGGACAGTACGAGCAGTACTTC
TRBV5-1	-	-	TRBJ2-1	CASSLEVTGSSNEQFF	TGCGCCAGCAGCTTGGAAGTTACAGGGAGCAGTAATGAGCAGTTCTTC
TRBV6-5	-	many	TRBJ1-6	CASSYSVQRRNSPLHF	TGTGCCAGCAGTTATTCCGTTCAACGAAGAAATTCACCCCTCCACTTT
TRBV15	-	many	TRBJ2-4	CATSRALPIEAKNIQYF	TGTGCCACCAGCAGAGCCCTACCGATTGAAGCCAAAAACATTCAGTACTTC
TRBV27	TRBD2	-	TRBJ2-1	CASSFELAGDEQFF	TGTGCCAGCAGTTTCGAACTAGCGGGAGATGAGCAGTTCTTC
TRBV2	TRBD2	-	TRBJ2-1	CASSDGTSGQNEQFF	TGTGCCAGCAGTGACGGGACTAGCGGGCAAAATGAGCAGTTCTTC
TRBV10-1	-	many	TRBJ2-1	CASSASETYNEQFF	TGCGCCAGCAGTGCTAGCGAGACCTACAATGAGCAGTTCTTC
TRBV7-9	-	many	TRBJ2-1	CASIAFSEQFF	TGTGCCAGCATCGCCTTCTCCGAGCAGTTCTTC
TRBV28	-	many	TRBJ2-7	CASSLTGWEGYEQYF	TGTGCCAGCAGTTTAACAGGGTGGGAGGGCTACGAGCAGTACTTC
TRBV12-3/TRBV12-4	TRBD2	many	TRBJ2-3	CASSHPNLAGPTDTQYF	TGTGCCAGCAGTCACCCCAACCTAGCGGGACCCACAGATACGCAGTATTTT
TRBV28	TRBD1	-	TRBJ1-2	CASSSGDRTYGYTF	TGTGCCAGCAGTTCCGGGGACAGGACCTATGGCTACACCTTC
TRBV5-1	-	many	TRBJ2-7	CASSATGPFNEQYF	TGCGCCAGCAGCGCCACGGGACCCTTTAACGAGCAGTACTTC
TRBV20-1	TRBD2	many	TRBJ2-1	CSATSGGDNEQFF	TGCAGTGCTACTTCGGGAGGTGACAATGAGCAGTTCTTC
TRBV20-1	-	many	TRBJ2-1	CSANSLVGNEQFF	TGCAGTGCTAACTCTCTAGTTGGGAATGAGCAGTTCTTC
TRBV20-1	-	many	TRBJ2-2	CSARPFHRPNTGELFF	TGCAGTGCTAGACCTTTCCACCGCCCGAACACCGGGGAGCTGTTTTTT
TRBV14	-	-	TRBJ2-7	CASSLIQGSADYQYF	TGTGCCAGCAGCCTAATCCAGGGGTCTGCGGACTACCAGTACTTC
TRBV20-1	TRBD2	few	TRBJ2-5	CSAREMIAQASGSWAQYF	TGCAGTGCTAGAGAGATGATAGCCCAGGCTAGCGGGAGCTGGGCCCAGTACTTC
TRBV7-8	-	many	TRBJ2-3	CASSSTDADTQYF	TGTGCCAGCAGCTCGACGGACGCCGATACGCAGTATTTT
TRBV20-1	-	-	TRBJ2-7	CSANPAQGASYEQYF	TGCAGTGCGAACCCAGCCCAAGGGGCTTCCTACGAGCAGTACTTC
TRBV6-2/TRBV6-3	TRBD2	few	TRBJ2-7	CASSYSRTSGRGEQYF	TGTGCCAGCAGTTACTCGCGTACTAGCGGGAGGGGGGAGCAGTACTTC
TRBV29-1	-	many	TRBJ2-5	CSVVEQGETQYF	TGCAGCGTTGTTGAGCAGGGAGAGACCCAGTACTTC
TRBV5-1	-	many	TRBJ2-1	CASSDRTSSYNEQFF	TGCGCCAGCAGCGACAGGACCAGCTCCTACAATGAGCAGTTCTTC
TRBV4-2	-	many	TRBJ1-1	CASSLYGREAFF	TGTGCCAGCAGCCTTTACGGACGGGAAGCTTTCTTT
TRBV20-1	-	many	TRBJ2-4	CSAYPYLGGRAKNIQYF	TGCAGTGCCTATCCTTATTTGGGAGGTCGGGCCAAAAACATTCAGTACTTC
TRBV6-5	-	many	TRBJ2-1	CASSYAGVSWGDNEQFF	TGTGCCAGCAGTTACGCTGGGGTTTCTTGGGGGGACAATGAGCAGTTCTTC
TRBV18	TRBD2	few	TRBJ2-1	CASSAGLALEQFF	TGTGCCAGCTCAGCGGGACTAGCTCTTGAGCAGTTCTTC
TRBV7-6	-	-	TRBJ2-3	CASSLGTGGRDTQYF	TGTGCCAGCAGCTTAGGGACCGGAGGACGAGATACGCAGTATTTT
TRBV5-1	TRBD1	many	TRBJ2-2	CASRLPTGHIVAGELFF	TGCGCCAGCAGGCTTCCGACAGGGCATATTGTCGCCGGGGAGCTGTTTTTT
TRBV5-1	-	-	TRBJ1-1	CASSSQASVSVTEAFF	TGCGCCAGCAGCTCACAGGCCTCTGTATCGGTCACTGAAGCTTTCTTT
TRBV27	-	few	TRBJ2-2	CASSVLPGPTKRTGELFF	TGTGCCAGCAGTGTCCTTCCGGGGCCCACAAAAAGAACCGGGGAGCTGTTTTTT
TRBV6-5	TRBD2	many	TRBJ2-5	CASSYGTSGTQYF	TGTGCCAGCAGTTACGGGACTAGCGGGACCCAGTACTTC
TRBV12-3/TRBV12-4	TRBD2	few	TRBJ2-2	CASSPARAGANTGELFF	TGTGCCAGCAGTCCGGCTCGAGCGGGAGCGAACACCGGGGAGCTGTTTTTT
TRBV5-1	-	-	TRBJ2-3	CASSFRTGASTDTQYF	TGCGCCAGCAGCTTCCGGACGGGAGCTAGCACAGATACGCAGTATTTT
TRBV20-1	TRBD1	many	TRBJ2-5	CSAKGDREETQYF	TGCAGTGCTAAAGGCGACAGGGAAGAGACCCAGTACTTC
TRBV5-1	-	few	TRBJ2-3	CASSLYSSGTDTQYF	TGCGCCAGCAGCTTGTATTCTAGCGGCACAGATACGCAGTATTTT
TRBV4-2	-	-	TRBJ2-7	CASSQERDTAEQYF	TGTGCCAGCAGCCAAGAGCGGGACACCGCCGAGCAGTACTTC
TRBV7-9	TRBD1	-	TRBJ2-5	CASSSPGQGEETQYF	TGTGCCAGCAGCTCGCCGGGACAGGGAGAAGAGACCCAGTACTTC
TRBV4-2	-	-	TRBJ1-4	CAMSPGLPGKLFF	TGTGCCATGAGCCCCGGCCTCCCTGGAAAACTGTTTTTT
TRBV20-1	TRBD2	many	TRBJ2-1	CSARVFGREEGNEQFF	TGCAGTGCTAGAGTCTTCGGGCGGGAGGAGGGCAATGAGCAGTTCTTC
TRBV20-1	TRBD1	many	TRBJ2-2	CSALTDRGRGTGNTGELFF	TGCAGTGCGCTAACGGACAGGGGGCGTGGGACGGGCAACACCGGGGAGCTGTTTTTT
TRBV5-1	-	-	TRBJ1-3	CASSFATANSGNTIYF	TGCGCCAGCAGCTTTGCCACAGCGAACTCTGGAAACACCATATATTTT
TRBV9	-	many	TRBJ2-1	CASSVGVRSYNEQFF	TGTGCCAGCAGCGTAGGGGTTCGGTCCTACAATGAGCAGTTCTTC
TRBV21-1	-	few	TRBJ2-1	CASSKGDTFFISSYNEQFF	TGTGCCAGCAGCAAAGGGGACACCTTTTTTATCAGCTCCTACAATGAGCAGTTCTTC